Below, 21 T cell receptor beta chains from the same sample are listed, as sequenced in a study of graft-versus-host responses after intestinal transplantation. Antigens of these TCRs are unknown. Sequencing used immunoSEQ multiplex PCR; TCRdb keeps in-frame clones, though not all of them. Among about 98,000 clones, about four fifths were seen once, and the ten largest hold roughly 15%. Sequenced material: unstimulated CD8+ T cells sorted from spleen or lymph node cells, taken before intestinal transplant. The receptors derive from a human donor who received an intestinal transplant.

The gene calls are TRBV13 and TRBJ2-1, with D tentatively TRBD1 (5 bases). Trimming removed 3 bases from V and 1 base from J, with 10 bases in between. This CDR3 contains 15 residues. Germline CDR1 reads PRHDT; CDR2 reads FYEKMQ (reference sequence). The CDR3 region is CASSFRVRSYNEQFF. The CDR3 DNA sequence: TGTGCCAGCAGCTTCAGGGTAAGGTCCTACAATGAGCAGTTCTTC. The whole variable domain, filled in from reference TRBV13 and TRBJ2-1, reads AAGVIQSPRHLIKEKRETATLKCYPIPRHDTVYWYQQGPGQDPQFLISFYEKMQSDKGSIPDRFSAQQFSDYHSELNMSSLELGDSALYFCASSFRVRSYNEQFFGPGTRLTVL.

This sequence joins TRBV5-7 and TRBJ1-2, with no clear D. TRBV5-7 is labeled an ORF, and its function is uncertain. This CDR3 contains 17 residues. V lost 0 bases to trimming and J lost 0 bases, with 15 bases between them. CDR3 nucleotides: TGTGCCAGCAGCTTGGACCTCGAGGTGATTGCTAACTATGGCTACACCTTC. Its translation: CASSLDLEVIANYGYTF.

The J gene is TRBJ2-1, the V gene TRBV9, with a weak D call TRBD2 (5 bases). V dropped 4 bases and J dropped 10 bases, with 15 bases sitting between them. There are 13 residues in the CDR3. CDR1 and CDR2 (germline): SGDLS, YYNGEE. The CDR3 protein is CASSSPLGMEQFF. Written as DNA, the CDR3 is TGTGCCAGCAGCTCCCCACTAGGTATGGAGCAGTTCTTC.

V and J are TRBV7-9 and TRBJ2-7; D may be TRBD1 or TRBD2 (5 bases each). This CDR3 spans 13 amino acids. Germline CDR1 SEHNR, CDR2 FQNEAQ (reference sequence). V lost 8 bases, J lost 5 bases, and 16 bases lay in between. The CDR3: CASSLGASDEQYF. CDR3 nucleotide sequence: TGTGCCAGCTCCCTCGGGGCCTCGGACGAGCAGTACTTC.

CDR3 sequence reads: CASHQGSGSPLHF. As DNA, the CDR3 is TGTGCCAGCCACCAGGGGAGCGGTTCACCCCTCCACTTT. This sequence joins TRBV19 and TRBJ1-6; the D gene is possibly TRBD1 (6 bases). The germline V gene encodes CDR1 LNHDA and CDR2 SQIVND (reference sequence). Trimming took off 9 bases at V and 9 bases at J, with 15 bases between the two ends. The CDR3 spans 13 residues.

The chain is built from TRBV11-2 and TRBJ1-2; no firm D call. The CDR3 is 13 amino acids. V dropped 5 bases and J dropped 2 bases, with 9 bases sitting between them. Germline V gene sequence: CDR1 SGHAT, CDR2 FQNNGV. The CDR3 reads CASSPGPNYGYTF. The CDR3 bases are TGTGCCAGCAGCCCCGGACCGAACTATGGCTACACCTTC. The whole variable domain, filled in from reference TRBV11-2 and TRBJ1-2, reads EAGVAQSPRYKIIEKRQSVAFWCNPISGHATLYWYQQILGQGPKLLIQFQNNGVVDDSQLPKDRFSAERLKGVDSTLKIQPAKLEDSAVYLCASSPGPNYGYTFGSGTRLTVV.

The V call is TRBV15, the J call TRBJ2-1, with 7 nucleotides matching TRBD2. The CDR3 runs to 15 residues. J lost 4 bases, V lost 4 bases, and 7 bases had no gene match. CDR1 and CDR2 (germline): LNHNV, YYDKDF (reference sequence). Here the CDR3 reads CATSTLAGEYNEQFF. Written as DNA, the CDR3 is TGTGCCACCAGCACCTTAGCGGGCGAATACAATGAGCAGTTCTTC.

The chain uses TRBV4-1 and TRBJ1-2, with TRBD1 as a possible D gene (5 bases). Germline V gives CDR1 MGHRA, CDR2 YSYEKL. The CDR3 sequence is 15 residues long. V was trimmed by 0 bases and J by 3 bases, leaving 11 bases between them. CDR3 nucleotides: TGCGCCAGCAGCCAAGATACACAGGTATACTATGGCTACACCTTC. This encodes CASSQDTQVYYGYTF.

The V call is TRBV30, the J call TRBJ2-5; 8 bases match TRBD1. V trimming: 4 bases; J trimming: 1 base; junction bases outside the gene matches: 2. The CDR3 spans 13 residues. Germline V lookup: CDR1 GTSNPN, CDR2 SVGIG (reference sequence). The CDR3 here is CAWTGGVQETQYF. CDR3 sequence (DNA): TGTGCCTGGACAGGGGGCGTCCAAGAGACCCAGTACTTC.

The genes are TRBV19 and TRBJ1-3; a weak D match, TRBD1 (6 bases). The germline V gene encodes CDR1 LNHDA and CDR2 SQIVND (reference sequence). V lost 3 bases, J lost 0 bases, and 9 bases lay in between. The CDR3 runs 15 residues. CDR3: CASSIQGTSGNTIYF. Here the CDR3 DNA reads TGTGCCAGTAGTATCCAGGGGACCTCTGGAAACACCATATATTTT. The entire variable domain, with the rest obtained from reference TRBV19 and TRBJ1-3, is as follows: DGGITQSPKYLFRKEGQNVTLSCEQNLNHDAMYWYRQDPGQGLRLIYYSQIVNDFQKGDIAEGYSVSREKKESFPLTVTSAQKNPTAFYLCASSIQGTSGNTIYFGEGSWLTVV.

This rearrangement joins TRBV27 to TRBJ1-2; D is undetermined. CDR1 MNHEY and CDR2 SMNVEV come from the germline V gene (reference sequence). The V and J ends lost 6 bases and 1 base respectively, with 9 bases between them. The CDR3 loop spans 13 amino acids. Here the CDR3 reads CASSRTDNYGYTF. In nucleotides, the CDR3 is TGTGCCAGCAGCCGGACGGATAACTATGGCTACACCTTC.

This CDR3 is CASSWSLNYNEQFF. The CDR3 bases are TGTGCCAGCAGTTGGAGCTTGAACTACAATGAGCAGTTCTTC. The genes are TRBV6-5 and TRBJ2-1; D gene ambiguous. Germline V lookup: CDR1 MNHEY, CDR2 SVGAGI. The CDR3 loop spans 14 amino acids. Trimming stripped 4 bases from V and 3 bases from J, with 10 bases between.

Concerning this clone itself: A read error is the likely source, as a far larger clone sits one nucleotide away. CDR3 DNA: TGTGCCAGCAGCTTAGGGACTAGCGGGATCGAGCAGTACTTC. Residues: CASSLGTSGIEQYF. The genes are TRBV11-1 and TRBJ2-5; 12 bases align to TRBD2. The tail of the sequence fits TRBJ2-7 better, so the J call may be wrong. CDR1 is SGHAT, CDR2 FQDESV, per germline (reference sequence). The CDR3 is 14 amino acids.

The CDR3 bases are TGCGCCAGCAGCTTGGCCGGGACTAGCGGGGGGATCTACGAGCAGTACTTC. It specifies CASSLAGTSGGIYEQYF. V is TRBV5-1 and J is TRBJ2-7, with 15 bases identical to TRBD2. The CDR3 extends over 17 amino acids. Germline CDR1 is SGHRS and CDR2 is YFSETQ. Trimming at V came to 0 bases and at J to 3 bases, leaving 4 bases not matched to a gene.

In this sample, this clone turned up a few times. This chain links TRBV7-6 with TRBJ1-1; perhaps TRBD1 as D (6 bases). Germline V gene data show CDR1 as SGHVS and CDR2 as FNYEAQ. Trimming left V 1 base short and J 1 base short, with 19 bases between. The CDR3 spans 18 residues. CDR3 nucleotide sequence: TGTGCCAGCAGCTTAGTGTGGGGTGTTCGGGGGGCGAACACTGAAGCTTTCTTT. This gives the protein CASSLVWGVRGANTEAFF.

This chain connects TRBV4-1 to TRBJ2-2; D might be TRBD2 (6 bases). Looked up from germline, CDR1 is MGHRA and CDR2 is YSYEKL. Trimming removed 8 bases at V and 7 bases at J, with 26 bases between. This CDR3 has 17 residues. The CDR3 here is CASRSGALEVGGGELFF. CDR3 nucleotides: TGCGCCAGCCGGTCCGGGGCGCTGGAAGTGGGGGGCGGGGAGCTGTTTTTT.

CDR3 protein: CASGQGVTDTQYF. The CDR3 nucleotides read TGTGCCAGCGGACAGGGGGTCACAGATACGCAGTATTTT. The rearrangement links TRBV6-1 to TRBJ2-3; 10 positions agree with TRBD1. From germline, CDR1 is MNHNS and CDR2 SASEGT. J lost 2 bases, V lost 8 bases, and 1 base had no gene match. This CDR3 has 13 residues.

This clone was picked up one time. Written as DNA, the CDR3 is TGTGCCAGCAGCTTTGCCGACAACCCAGACGAGCAGTACTTC. Its translation is CASSFADNPDEQYF. The rearrangement uses TRBV5-6 and TRBJ2-7; D is ambiguous. V lost 2 bases and J 5 bases, leaving 14 bases between the germline ends. The germline CDR1 and CDR2 sequences are SGHDT and YYEEEE. The CDR3 length is 14 residues.

The chain joins TRBV5-1 to TRBJ1-1, with D perhaps TRBD1 (5 bases). The CDR3 consists of 15 residues. Germline V gene data show CDR1 as SGHRS and CDR2 as YFSETQ. Trimming removed 1 base at V and 1 base at J, with 11 bases between. CDR3 sequence reads: CASSLNRGPNTEAFF. In nucleotides, the CDR3 is TGCGCCAGCAGCTTGAATAGGGGCCCGAACACTGAAGCTTTCTTT.

The chain combines TRBV18 with TRBJ2-1; no clear D. Germline V gene lookup returns CDR1 KGHSH and CDR2 LQKENI. V was shortened by 3 bases and J by 4 bases, with 10 bases between the two germline ends. CDR3 size: 14 residues. CDR3 protein: CASSPRGWYNEQFF. In DNA form, the CDR3 reads TGTGCCAGCTCACCCCGAGGATGGTACAATGAGCAGTTCTTC.

The J gene is TRBJ2-7, the V gene TRBV4-1; 7 positions agree with TRBD1. Germline-derived CDR1 and CDR2 are MGHRA and YSYEKL. After removal of 3 bases from V and 4 bases from J, the junction contained 3 bases not matched to a gene. The CDR3 covers 13 residues. The CDR3 bases are TGCGCCAGCAGCCAGGGGACAGTTTACGAGCAGTACTTC. It is translated as CASSQGTVYEQYF.